The rows below give T cell receptor beta chains drawn from one sample of a study of blood T cell repertoires in COVID-19. Data came from immunoSEQ multiplex PCR; TCRdb stores just in-frame clones and leaves some out. This sample yields roughly 300,000 clones, of which about 89% are seen a single time; roughly 8% belongs to the top ten. Sequencing used peripheral blood. These receptors were collected from a woman between 50 and 59 years old who had recovered from COVID-19. CDR3s include the opening cysteine and the closing phenylalanine or tryptophan. The order of the fields is V gene, J gene, D gene, clone size, CDR3 protein, CDR3 DNA. A D gene is named only where the DNA matches it firmly. A clone size is listed for some rows: how often the clone was seen (once, few, many), or a class if it is expanded.

TRBV5-5	TRBJ2-7	NA	NA	CASSLSLVNRYEQYF	TGTGCCAGCAGCTTGTCGCTAGTTAATCGCTACGAGCAGTACTTC
TRBV5-1	TRBJ1-1	NA	NA	CASSYNMNTEAFF	TGCGCCAGCAGCTATAATATGAACACTGAAGCTTTCTTT
TRBV28	TRBJ1-2	NA	NA	CASSLSSNYGYTF	TGTGCCAGCAGCCTGTCGTCTAACTATGGCTACACCTTC
TRBV6-6	TRBJ1-2	NA	NA	CASSYMEAAVGYTF	TGTGCCAGCAGTTATATGGAGGCCGCCGTTGGCTACACCTTC
TRBV10-3	TRBJ2-7	TRBD2	NA	CAISEGLAGVLSSYEQYF	TGTGCCATCAGTGAGGGGCTAGCGGGAGTGCTGAGCTCCTACGAGCAGTACTTC
TRBV19	TRBJ2-3	NA	NA	CASSKTPRGTDTQYF	TGTGCCAGTAGTAAGACACCCAGGGGCACAGATACGCAGTATTTT
TRBV5-6	TRBJ1-2	NA	NA	CASSPGRNYGYTF	TGTGCCAGCAGCCCCGGTCGGAACTATGGCTACACCTTC
TRBV5-1	TRBJ2-7	TRBD1	once	CASSWTPGTGGVQFAYEQYF	TGCGCCAGCAGCTGGACCCCCGGGACAGGGGGCGTCCAATTCGCCTACGAGCAGTACTTC
TRBV15	TRBJ2-3	NA	NA	CATSRGPGSGTDTQYF	TGTGCCACCAGCAGAGGGCCGGGTAGTGGCACAGATACGCAGTATTTT
TRBV12-3/TRBV12-4	TRBJ2-7	NA	NA	CASSIEGNYEQYF	TGTGCCAGCAGTATAGAGGGGAACTACGAGCAGTACTTC
TRBV18	TRBJ1-2	NA	NA	CASSPSQGEDGYTF	TGTGCCAGCTCACCATCCCAGGGCGAGGATGGCTACACCTTC
TRBV6-5	TRBJ1-4	TRBD1	NA	CASSSQGATNEKLFF	TGTGCCAGCAGTTCACAGGGGGCAACTAATGAAAAACTGTTTTTT
TRBV5-4	TRBJ2-2	TRBD1	NA	CASSWGQGVTGELFF	TGTGCCAGCAGCTGGGGACAGGGGGTCACCGGGGAGCTGTTTTTT
TRBV5-1	TRBJ2-7	TRBD1	few	CASSWDSRGEQYF	TGCGCCAGCAGCTGGGACAGCAGGGGAGAGCAGTACTTC
TRBV4-1	TRBJ1-1	NA	once	CASSPPGVEAFF	TGCGCCAGCAGCCCCCCGGGAGTTGAAGCTTTCTTT
TRBV18	TRBJ2-2	TRBD1	few	CASSPKPGQGSTGELFF	TGTGCCAGCTCACCGAAACCGGGACAGGGTAGTACCGGGGAGCTGTTTTTT
TRBV27	TRBJ1-6	TRBD1	once	CASSSTGSTSPLHF	TGTGCCAGCAGTTCGACAGGGTCAACTTCACCCCTCCACTTT
TRBV2	TRBJ1-6	NA	NA	CASSEARFPGSPLHF	TGTGCCAGCAGTGAAGCGCGGTTTCCCGGATCACCCCTCCACTTT
TRBV11-3	TRBJ1-1	NA	NA	CASSPDGLLAFF	TGTGCCAGCAGCCCAGACGGACTGCTCGCTTTCTTT
TRBV28	TRBJ1-6	NA	NA	CASRNRADSPLHF	TGTGCCAGCAGAAACAGGGCTGATTCACCCCTCCACTTT
TRBV6-2/TRBV6-3	TRBJ2-7	TRBD1	NA	CASSSYSGTGRLYEQYF	TGTGCCAGCAGTAGCTATTCCGGGACAGGAAGGCTCTACGAGCAGTACTTC
TRBV28	TRBJ1-1	TRBD1	once	CASSPTGGSTEAFF	TGTGCCAGCAGCCCAACAGGGGGATCTACTGAAGCTTTCTTT
TRBV11-2	TRBJ2-7	NA	NA	CASSFGTNQAEQYF	TGTGCCAGCAGCTTCGGTACAAACCAGGCCGAGCAGTACTTC
TRBV25-1	TRBJ2-1	NA	NA	CASSESDPPGEQFF	TGTGCCAGCAGTGAATCGGATCCCCCGGGGGAGCAGTTCTTC
TRBV3-1/TRBV3-2	TRBJ2-1	TRBD2	NA	CASSQGTSGGMSQFF	TGTGCCAGCAGCCAAGGGACTAGCGGGGGGATGTCGCAGTTCTTC
TRBV28	TRBJ2-1	NA	NA	CASSFPGMGNEQFF	TGTGCCAGCAGTTTCCCCGGGATGGGCAATGAGCAGTTCTTC
TRBV5-1	TRBJ2-3	NA	few	CASSLDLDTQYF	TGCGCCAGCAGCTTGGATCTAGATACGCAGTATTTT
TRBV4-2	TRBJ2-6	NA	NA	CASSQGTETSSGANVLTF	TGTGCCAGCAGCCAAGGGACTGAAACAAGCTCTGGGGCCAACGTCCTGACTTTC
TRBV19	TRBJ1-1	NA	once	CASSIFRGDGEAFF	TGTGCCAGTAGTATCTTTCGGGGGGACGGTGAAGCTTTCTTT
TRBV5-1	TRBJ2-3	NA	once	CASSSGLRTDTQYF	TGCGCCAGCAGCTCGGGACTCCGCACAGATACGCAGTATTTT
TRBV6-4	TRBJ1-4	TRBD1	NA	CASEAGGAVTNEKLFF	TGTGCCAGCGAGGCAGGGGGCGCCGTGACTAATGAAAAACTGTTTTTT
TRBV4-3	TRBJ1-3	NA	many	CASSQNTGSSGNTIYF	TGCGCCAGCAGCCAAAATACAGGGAGCTCTGGAAACACCATATATTTT
TRBV11-3	TRBJ2-2	NA	NA	CASSQPTGSGTGELFF	TGTGCCAGCAGCCAACCCACAGGGTCGGGCACCGGGGAGCTGTTTTTT
TRBV29-1	TRBJ2-7	TRBD2	NA	CSVEVSGNRDEQYF	TGCAGCGTTGAAGTTAGCGGGAATAGGGACGAGCAGTACTTC
TRBV7-6	TRBJ2-5	NA	NA	CASSLQETQYF	TGTGCCAGCAGCTTACAGGAGACCCAGTACTTC
TRBV9	TRBJ2-3	NA	few	CASSVGASREDTQYF	TGTGCCAGCAGCGTAGGCGCTAGCCGGGAAGATACGCAGTATTTT
TRBV5-4	TRBJ2-7	TRBD2	NA	CASSSGGDTYEQYF	TGTGCCAGCAGCTCGGGAGGGGATACCTACGAGCAGTACTTC